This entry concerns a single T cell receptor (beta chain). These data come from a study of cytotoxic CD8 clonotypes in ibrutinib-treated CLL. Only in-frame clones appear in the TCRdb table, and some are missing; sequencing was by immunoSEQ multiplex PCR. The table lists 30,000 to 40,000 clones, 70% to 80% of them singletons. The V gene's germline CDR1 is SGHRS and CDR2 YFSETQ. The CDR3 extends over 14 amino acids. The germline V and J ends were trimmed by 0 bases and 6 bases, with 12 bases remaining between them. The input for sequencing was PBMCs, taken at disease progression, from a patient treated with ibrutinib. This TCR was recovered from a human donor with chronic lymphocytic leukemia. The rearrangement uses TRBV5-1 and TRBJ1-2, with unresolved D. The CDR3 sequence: CASSLGAGFNGYTF. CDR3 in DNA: TGCGCCAGCAGCTTGGGAGCAGGATTTAATGGCTACACCTTC.